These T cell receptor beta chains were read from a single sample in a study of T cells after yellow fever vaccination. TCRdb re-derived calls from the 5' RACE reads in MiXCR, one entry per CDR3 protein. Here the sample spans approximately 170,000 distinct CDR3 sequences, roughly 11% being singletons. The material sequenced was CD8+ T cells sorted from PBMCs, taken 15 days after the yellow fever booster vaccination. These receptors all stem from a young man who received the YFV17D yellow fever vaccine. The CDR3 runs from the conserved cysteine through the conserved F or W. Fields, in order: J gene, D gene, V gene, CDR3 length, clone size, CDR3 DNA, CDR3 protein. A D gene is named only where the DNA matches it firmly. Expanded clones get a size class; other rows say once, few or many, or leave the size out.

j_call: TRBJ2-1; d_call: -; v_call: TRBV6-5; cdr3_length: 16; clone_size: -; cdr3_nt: TGTGCCAGCAGTGCCCCGACTAGTCTTCAGAACAATGAGCAGTTCTTC; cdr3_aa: CASSAPTSLQNNEQFF
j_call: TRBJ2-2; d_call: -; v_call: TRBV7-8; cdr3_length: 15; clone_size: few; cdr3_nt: TGTGCCAGCAGCGCATTGACGGCTCGGACCGGGGAGCTGTTTTTT; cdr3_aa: CASSALTARTGELFF
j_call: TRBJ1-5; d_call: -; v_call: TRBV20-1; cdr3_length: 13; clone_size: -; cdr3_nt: TGCAGTGCTTTTATCAGAGGGCATCAGCCCCAGCATTTT; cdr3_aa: CSAFIRGHQPQHF
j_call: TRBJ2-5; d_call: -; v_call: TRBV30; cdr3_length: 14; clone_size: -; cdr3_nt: TGTGCCTGCTCGGCCTTGACGGTCCAAGAGACCCAGTACTTC; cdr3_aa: CACSALTVQETQYF
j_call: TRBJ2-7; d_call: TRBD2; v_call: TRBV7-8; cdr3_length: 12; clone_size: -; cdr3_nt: TGTGCCAGCAGCTTAAGCGGGAACGAGCAGTACTTC; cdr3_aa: CASSLSGNEQYF
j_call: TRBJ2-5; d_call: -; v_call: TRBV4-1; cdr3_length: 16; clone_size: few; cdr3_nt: TGCGCCAGCAGCCAACGTTGGATAGCGGAACAAGAGACCCAGTACTTC; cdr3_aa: CASSQRWIAEQETQYF
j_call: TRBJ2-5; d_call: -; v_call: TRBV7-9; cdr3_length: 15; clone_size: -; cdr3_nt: TGTGCCAGCAGCTTAACGGGGGACTTCTTGGGGACCCAGTACTTC; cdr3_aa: CASSLTGDFLGTQYF
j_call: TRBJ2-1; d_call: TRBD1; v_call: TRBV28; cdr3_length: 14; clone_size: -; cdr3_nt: TGTGCCAGCAGTCCGAGGGGACAGTACAATGAGCAGTTCTTC; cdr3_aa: CASSPRGQYNEQFF
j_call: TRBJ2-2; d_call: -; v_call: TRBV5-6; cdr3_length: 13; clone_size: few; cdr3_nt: TGTGCCAGCAGCTTGGCTAGCCCCAGGGAGCTGTTTTTT; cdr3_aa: CASSLASPRELFF
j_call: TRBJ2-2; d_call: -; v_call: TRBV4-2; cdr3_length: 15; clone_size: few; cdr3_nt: TGTGCCAGCAGCCAAACCGGGGCGGGCACCGGGGAGCTGTTTTTT; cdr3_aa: CASSQTGAGTGELFF
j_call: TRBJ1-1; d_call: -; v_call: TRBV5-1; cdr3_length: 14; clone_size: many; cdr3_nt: TGCGCCAGCAGCTTCGTAGGGATGAACACTGAAGCTTTCTTT; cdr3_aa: CASSFVGMNTEAFF
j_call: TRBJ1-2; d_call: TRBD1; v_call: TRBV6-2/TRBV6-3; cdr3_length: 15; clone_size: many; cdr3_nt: TGTGCCAGCACCGACTCCGAGACAGGGTCCCGAGGCTACACCTTC; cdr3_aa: CASTDSETGSRGYTF
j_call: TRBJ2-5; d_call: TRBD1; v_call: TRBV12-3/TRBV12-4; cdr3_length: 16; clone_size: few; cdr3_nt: TGTGCCAGCAGTAACCCGGGACAGGGTATCCGGGAGACCCAGTACTTC; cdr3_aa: CASSNPGQGIRETQYF
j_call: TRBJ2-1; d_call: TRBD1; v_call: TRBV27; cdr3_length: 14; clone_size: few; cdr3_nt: TGTGCCAGCAGTCCCGGGACAGGGGGCGGTGAGCAGTTCTTC; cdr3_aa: CASSPGTGGGEQFF
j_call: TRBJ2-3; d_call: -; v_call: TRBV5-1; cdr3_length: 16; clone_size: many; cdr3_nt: TGCGCCAGCAGCCCTTGGGGATCGGGGGTTACAGATACGCAGTATTTT; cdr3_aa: CASSPWGSGVTDTQYF
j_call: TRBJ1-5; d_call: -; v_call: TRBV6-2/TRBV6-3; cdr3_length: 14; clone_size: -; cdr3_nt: TGTGCCAGCAGTCTACAGGTGTTAGGTCAGCCCCAGCATTTT; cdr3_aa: CASSLQVLGQPQHF
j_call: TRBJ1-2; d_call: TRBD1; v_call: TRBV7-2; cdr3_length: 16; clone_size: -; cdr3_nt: TGTGCCAGCAGCGTCCCCGGGACAGGGGGGCCCTATGGCTACACCTTC; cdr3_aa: CASSVPGTGGPYGYTF
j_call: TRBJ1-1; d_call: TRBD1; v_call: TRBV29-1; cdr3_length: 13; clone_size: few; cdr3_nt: TGCAGCGTGGAACAGGGGACTGGCACTGAAGCTTTCTTT; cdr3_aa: CSVEQGTGTEAFF
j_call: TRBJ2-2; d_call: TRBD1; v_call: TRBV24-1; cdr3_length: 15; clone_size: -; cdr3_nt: TGTGCCACCAGCCGGGACAGGGGGGCAACCGGGGAGCTGTTTTTT; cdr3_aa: CATSRDRGATGELFF
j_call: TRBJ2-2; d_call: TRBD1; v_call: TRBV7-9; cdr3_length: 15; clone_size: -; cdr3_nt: TGTGCCAGCAGCTCCGACAGGGATTCAGCCGGGGAGCTGTTTTTT; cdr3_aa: CASSSDRDSAGELFF
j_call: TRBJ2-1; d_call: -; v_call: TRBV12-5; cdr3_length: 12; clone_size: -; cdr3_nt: TGTGCTAGTGGTTTGGGTTCCACTGAGCAGTTCTTC; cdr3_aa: CASGLGSTEQFF
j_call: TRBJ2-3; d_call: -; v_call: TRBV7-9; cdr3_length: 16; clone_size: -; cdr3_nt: TGTGCCAGCAAGGAGGTCCGGACTAAGTTTACAGATACGCAGTATTTT; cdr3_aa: CASKEVRTKFTDTQYF
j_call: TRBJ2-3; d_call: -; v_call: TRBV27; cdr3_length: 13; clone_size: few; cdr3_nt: TGTGCCAGCAGTTTAGGTGGGGACTCAGCGCAGTATTTT; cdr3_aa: CASSLGGDSAQYF
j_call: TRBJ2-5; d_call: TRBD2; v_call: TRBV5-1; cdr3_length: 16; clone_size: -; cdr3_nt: TGCGCCAGCAGCCCCCGGACTAGCGGGGACCAAGAGACCCAGTACTTC; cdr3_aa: CASSPRTSGDQETQYF